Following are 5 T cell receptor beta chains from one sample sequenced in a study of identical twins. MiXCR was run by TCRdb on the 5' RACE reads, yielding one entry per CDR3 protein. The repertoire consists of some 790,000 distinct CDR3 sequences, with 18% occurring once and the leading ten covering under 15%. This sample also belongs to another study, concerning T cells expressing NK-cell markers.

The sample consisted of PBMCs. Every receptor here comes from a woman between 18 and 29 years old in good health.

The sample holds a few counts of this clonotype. CDR3 coding DNA: TGTGCCAGCAGTTACACGGCGGGGGGGCGCGAGACCCAGTACTTC. Translation gives CASSYTAGGRETQYF. This chain connects TRBV6-5 to TRBJ2-5, with 9 bases fitting TRBD2. V shed 2 bases and J 5 bases; nucleotides not matched to a gene: 6. Germline V lookup: CDR1 MNHEY, CDR2 SVGAGI. The CDR3 has 15 residues.

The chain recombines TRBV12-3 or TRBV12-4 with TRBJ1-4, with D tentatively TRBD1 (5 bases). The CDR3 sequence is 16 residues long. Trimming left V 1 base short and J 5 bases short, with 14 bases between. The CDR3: CASSLGARAINEKLFF. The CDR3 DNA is TGTGCCAGCAGTTTAGGAGCCAGGGCTATCAATGAAAAACTGTTTTTT.

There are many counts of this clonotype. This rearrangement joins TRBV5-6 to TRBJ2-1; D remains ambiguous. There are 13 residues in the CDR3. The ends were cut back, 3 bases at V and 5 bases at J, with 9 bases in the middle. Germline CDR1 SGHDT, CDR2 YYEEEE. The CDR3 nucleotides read TGTGCCAGCAGCTCGAGCAGGAACAATGAGCAGTTCTTC. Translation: CASSSSRNNEQFF.

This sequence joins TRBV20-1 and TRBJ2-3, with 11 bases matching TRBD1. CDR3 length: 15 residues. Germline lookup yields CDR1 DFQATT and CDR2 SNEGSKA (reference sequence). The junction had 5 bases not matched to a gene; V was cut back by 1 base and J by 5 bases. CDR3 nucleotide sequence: TGCAGTGCTAGAGTCTGGACAGGGGGCAGAGATACGCAGTATTTT. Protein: CSARVWTGGRDTQYF.

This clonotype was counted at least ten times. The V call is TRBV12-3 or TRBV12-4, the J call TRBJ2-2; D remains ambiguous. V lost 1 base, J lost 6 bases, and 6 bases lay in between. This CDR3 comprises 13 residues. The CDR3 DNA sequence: TGTGCCAGCAGTTTAGGAGGCCCCGGGGAGCTGTTTTTT. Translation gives CASSLGGPGELFF.